The source of this T cell receptor beta chain is a study of T-cell memory formation after mild COVID-19 (dated by TCRdb to the early 2020s). Regarding the complete study: TCR sequence clusters from the two donors were found to be largely donor specific. Longitudinal TCRalpha and TCRbeta repertoire sequencing tracked T-cell clones expanding and contracting after mild COVID-19 in two donors. Two young, previously healthy adult volunteers made up the cohort, one male and one female. Overall results and qualifications from the work: The detection of some responding clones in pre-infection memory suggests that pre-existing cross-reactive memory T cells joined the SARS-CoV-2 response. The second-wave clones that peaked on day 37 were not confirmed to be SARS-CoV-2 specific. From day 15 to 85, contracting clones showed balanced CD4/CD8 phenotypes, whereas a second wave of clones that expanded from day 15 to 37 leaned towards CD4+. Only a couple of mild cases were covered by the study, and larger cohorts that include severe cases with pre-infection samples were considered necessary. Contracting CD4+ clones turned up mainly in the CM and EM memory subsets, whereas EMRA was where CD8+ clones were enriched.

Sequencer: Illumina NovaSeq 6000. cDNA libraries for TCRalpha and TCRbeta were prepared by 5'RACE using constant-segment primers, with sample barcodes and unique molecular identifiers added. RNA was extracted from every sample with Trizol reagent. Amplification of the libraries took two PCR steps, and the second step added a second sample barcode plus Illumina TruSeq adapters. The libraries were sequenced on an Illumina NovaSeq using 2 x 150 bp paired-end reads. The original methods were these. The reads were demultiplexed and collapsed into UMI-guided consensus sequences using migec v1.2.7. With mixcr v2.1.11, UMI consensuses were aligned to TRA and TRB V and J templates and assembled into clonotypes. A clonotype was counted as expanded or contracted only if both edgeR and NoisET called the change significant, with noise models trained on biological replicates. edgeR calls used a false discovery rate-adjusted p below 0.01 and a log2 fold-change threshold of 1. As an exploratory analysis of dynamics, PCA with hierarchical clustering was applied to max-normalized trajectories of the 1000 most abundant clonotypes. The CD4 or CD8 phenotype of responding clones was assigned using the separately sequenced CD4+ and CD8+ repertoires. TCRdb reprocessed the public reads (quality trimming at Q25 with fastp, clone calling with MiXCR) and kept in-frame beta chains. Every distinct CDR3 protein forms one entry, paired with its most common genes and DNA. V and J calls and clone size were set by TCRdb, not the authors. This sample gives roughly 130,000 distinct CDR3 sequences in total; approximately 15% of them show up just once. Of the sample, approximately 14% is held by the ten largest clones.

Notes on this clonotype: Its antigen is currently not known. Base qualities are not provided; no much larger clone lies one nucleotide away.

Ficoll-Paque density gradient centrifugation was the method used to isolate PBMCs. The CDR3 numbers 15 residues from cysteine through phenylalanine. The sequence is cut down to CDR3 DNA, 45 bases in frame from base 1. CDR1 SNHLY and CDR2 FYNNEI were looked up in the germline V gene. Trimming removed 6 bases from V and 7 bases from J; the gene matches leave 11 bases unexplained. Source material: PBMCs or a T cell subset sorted from them (not recorded which). The chain was built from TRBV2 and TRBJ1-2; 10 central nucleotides agree with TRBD1. This receptor was identified in an adult woman who had mild COVID-19 (a few samples of this study predate the infection). The sample titles of this study are shuffled in the database, so cell type and time point are left out; the donor was told from shared clones. The DNA is as follows: TGTGCCAGCAGCGAACACACCGGGACAGGGGTTGGCTACACCTTC. Translated, it reads CASSEHTGTGVGYTF.